Below are 16 T cell receptor beta chains sequenced from a single sample in a study of CD8 T cells in ankylosing spondylitis. Their antigen targets remain unknown. TCRdb recomputed calls from the 5' RACE reads with MiXCR, one row per CDR3 protein. The table has about 750,000 distinct CDR3 sequences, around 17% seen once. Overall study results and limits: The study identified a TCR beta motif of under ten highly homologous variants that appeared characteristic of ankylosing spondylitis blood.

Sequenced: blood, either unsorted or a sorted T cell fraction (not recorded which). These receptor sequences come from a male donor with ankylosing spondylitis.

The V gene is TRBV20-1, the J gene TRBJ2-5, with TRBD2 matching 10 bases. With V trimmed by 1 base and J by 5 bases, 7 bases remained unmatched. The germline V gene encodes CDR1 DFQATT and CDR2 SNEGSKA (reference sequence). This CDR3 spans 15 amino acids. As DNA, the CDR3 is TGCAGTGCTAGAGGGGGAGCGGGGGGGCTGGAGACCCAGTACTTC. The encoded protein is CSARGGAGGLETQYF.

The chain is built from TRBV7-2 and TRBJ2-7; 10 nucleotides match TRBD2. With V trimmed by 5 bases and J by 5 bases, 9 bases remained unmatched. In germline, CDR1 is SGHTA, CDR2 FQGNSA. CDR3 length: 15 residues. The CDR3: CASSREREGGNEQYF. Written as DNA, the CDR3 is TGTGCCAGCAGCCGAGAGCGGGAGGGTGGGAACGAGCAGTACTTC. Together with reference TRBV7-2 and TRBJ2-7, the CDR3 gives the full variable domain: GAGVSQSPSNKVTEKGKDVELRCDPISGHTALYWYRQSLGQGLEFLIYFQGNSAPDKSGLPSDRFSAERTGGSVSTLTIQRTQQEDSAVYLCASSREREGGNEQYFGPGTRLTVT.

This clonotype was counted a few times. CDR3 sequence: CASSYDVTGRYIQYF. The CDR3 DNA sequence: TGTGCCAGCAGTTATGACGTAACAGGGAGGTACATTCAGTACTTC. V and J are TRBV6-5 and TRBJ2-4; D tentatively fits TRBD1 or TRBD2 (6 bases each). The V gene lost 3 bases and the J gene lost 8 bases, with 17 bases spanning the gap. This CDR3 spans 15 amino acids. From germline, CDR1 is MNHEY and CDR2 SVGAGI.

The chain joins TRBV4-1 to TRBJ2-1; 9 nucleotides match TRBD1. With V trimmed by 4 bases and J by 6 bases, 7 bases remained unmatched. Germline-derived CDR1 and CDR2 are MGHRA and YSYEKL. CDR3 size: 15 residues. CDR3 amino acids: CASSPGQGRSNEQFF. The CDR3 DNA reads as TGCGCCAGCAGCCCCGGACAGGGGAGGAGCAATGAGCAGTTCTTC.

This chain joins TRBV29-1 and TRBJ2-7, with D uncertain. Trimming stripped 4 bases from V and 6 bases from J, with 13 bases between. CDR1 is SQVTM, CDR2 ANQGSEA, per germline. The CDR3 has 12 amino acids. The CDR3 sequence is CSVGQVVGEQYF. The DNA for the CDR3 is TGCAGCGTTGGTCAGGTCGTGGGCGAGCAGTACTTC.

The rearrangement joins TRBV10-3 to TRBJ1-1; no clear D gene. Between the trimmed V and J ends, which lost 4 bases and 3 bases, there was a span of 12 bases. Germline V gives CDR1 ENHRY, CDR2 SYGVKD. The CDR3 contains 14 residues. The CDR3 reads CAISVRESDTEAFF. The CDR3, as DNA: TGTGCCATCAGTGTGAGGGAATCTGACACTGAAGCTTTCTTT.

The gene calls are TRBV11-1 and TRBJ2-1; either TRBD1 or TRBD2 may supply D (5 bases each). The CDR3 spans 18 residues. Germline-derived CDR1 and CDR2 are SGHAT and FQDESV (reference sequence). Deletions cut 0 bases from V and 2 bases from J, with 17 bases between. CDR3 nucleotides: TGTGCCAGCAGCTTAGCCGAGGTGGGGCGGAGGCCCTACAATGAGCAGTTCTTC. Its protein product is CASSLAEVGRRPYNEQFF.

This clonotype was detected only a few times. V gene TRBV29-1 combines with J gene TRBJ1-1, with TRBD1 identical over 7 bases. Germline V gene lookup returns CDR1 SQVTM and CDR2 ANQGSEA. The CDR3 runs 13 residues. Germline trimming cut 6 bases from V and 0 bases from J; bases unmatched to any gene: 4. In nucleotides, the CDR3 is TGCAGCGTCGACAGGGATTTGAACACTGAAGCTTTCTTT. It is translated as CSVDRDLNTEAFF.

This clonotype showed up just a few times. The J gene is TRBJ2-2, the V gene TRBV5-8; D could derive from TRBD1 or TRBD2 (5 bases each). Germline CDR1 SGHTS, CDR2 YDEGEE. The length of the CDR3 is 15 residues. The V and J ends lost 1 base and 3 bases respectively, with 10 bases between them. The CDR3 loop reads CASSLRGAYTGELFF. In DNA form, the CDR3 reads TGTGCCAGCAGCTTGAGGGGAGCCTACACCGGGGAGCTGTTTTTT.

The table lists this clonotype with a few counts. The CDR3 nucleotides read TGTGCCAGCAGTGAAGTGCGGTCAGGTTGGCAGTTCTTC. It translates to CASSEVRSGWQFF. V and J are TRBV6-1 and TRBJ2-1; the D is unclear. The CDR3 is made up of 13 amino acids. V was clipped by 1 base and J by 12 bases, with 13 bases between them. Per the germline V gene, CDR1 is MNHNS and CDR2 is SASEGT.

This rearrangement joins TRBV12-3 or TRBV12-4 to TRBJ2-2; 7 bases align to TRBD2. V gave up 2 bases and J gave up 3 bases; unmatched junction bases: 3. This CDR3 region has 15 residues. Here the CDR3 reads CASSLQRDHTGELFF. CDR3 DNA: TGTGCCAGCAGTTTACAGCGGGACCACACCGGGGAGCTGTTTTTT.

V is TRBV6-1 and J is TRBJ1-1, with 7 bases fitting TRBD1. The V and J ends lost 6 bases and 5 bases, in that order; junction bases with no gene match: 6. Germline V gene sequence: CDR1 MNHNS, CDR2 SASEGT. The CDR3 has 13 amino acids. The CDR3 DNA sequence: TGTGCCAGCAGAGGGGGCGCCTGGACTGAAGCTTTCTTT. It encodes CASRGGAWTEAFF.

This clonotype was detected a few times. Here the CDR3 DNA reads TGCGCCAGCAGCTTAGGTTGGAGTGATGAAGCTTTCTTT. It codes for CASSLGWSDEAFF. The J gene is TRBJ1-1, the V gene TRBV5-1, with D unclear. This CDR3 has 13 amino acids. The germline V and J ends were trimmed by 2 bases and 7 bases, with 12 bases remaining between them. Germline lookup yields CDR1 SGHRS and CDR2 YFSETQ.

This clonotype was seen a few times. The chain employs TRBV7-8 and TRBJ2-1; a weak D match, TRBD1 (6 bases). The CDR3 is 14 residues long. V lost 0 bases and J lost 10, with 13 bases in between. Germline assignment: CDR1 SGHVS and CDR2 FQNEAQ. This CDR3 reads CASSLALQGLEQFF. The CDR3 DNA sequence: TGTGCCAGCAGCTTAGCCCTACAGGGCCTAGAGCAGTTCTTC.

The chain recombines TRBV7-9 with TRBJ2-3; 7 nucleotides match TRBD2. CDR1 SEHNR and CDR2 FQNEAQ come from the germline V gene (reference sequence). This CDR3 comprises 10 residues. DNA of the CDR3: TGTGTAGGGGAGGGAGATACGCAGTATTTT. Translating gives CVGEGDTQYF.

The J gene is TRBJ2-5, the V gene TRBV4-3; either TRBD1 or TRBD2 may supply D (5 bases each). The germline V and J ends were trimmed by 1 base and 5 bases, with 14 bases remaining between them. Germline V gene sequence: CDR1 LGHNA, CDR2 YSLEER. The CDR3 consists of 15 residues. The CDR3: CASSQGPGPTETQYF. In DNA, the CDR3 is TGCGCCAGCAGCCAAGGTCCGGGACCCACGGAGACCCAGTACTTC.